One and the same sample provided the 10 T cell receptor beta chains below, sequenced in a study of blood T cell repertoires in COVID-19. Sequencing was performed with immunoSEQ multiplex PCR; in TCRdb, only in-frame clones are kept and a portion is missing. The profile covers hundreds of thousands of clones, with 85% to 90% appearing a single time and 0.9% to 1.2% taken by the ten largest. Material: PBMCs or T cells enriched from blood (not recorded which). These receptors all stem from a man aged 25-45 years who had recovered from COVID-19.

This chain links TRBV9 with TRBJ2-3; 16 positions agree with TRBD2. J lost 1 base, V lost 7 bases, and 3 bases had no gene match. CDR1 SGDLS and CDR2 YYNGEE come from the germline V gene. The CDR3 covers 16 residues. The CDR3 spells CASGTSGRAGTDTQYF. The CDR3 DNA reads TGTGCCAGCGGGACTAGCGGGAGGGCCGGCACAGATACGCAGTATTTT.

The gene calls are TRBV9 and TRBJ1-1; no clear D gene. The CDR3 consists of 18 residues. Germline V gene lookup returns CDR1 SGDLS and CDR2 YYNGEE. V was cut by 0 bases and J by 0 bases, with 18 bases left in between. CDR3 DNA sequence: TGTGCCAGCAGCGTAGTGCGGTTTGACGGAAGACTGAACACTGAAGCTTTCTTT. Translating gives CASSVVRFDGRLNTEAFF.

The chain recombines TRBV5-4 with TRBJ1-3, with 8 bases that match TRBD1. The CDR3 contains 16 residues. V dropped 4 bases and J dropped 2; count of bases not matched to a gene: 8. Per the germline V gene, CDR1 is SGHNT and CDR2 is YYREEE (reference sequence). This CDR3 is CASSRGQDSPGNTIYF. The CDR3 DNA reads as TGTGCCAGCAGCAGGGGACAGGACTCACCTGGAAACACCATATATTTT.

The sample holds one count of this clone. V and J are TRBV12-3 or TRBV12-4 and TRBJ2-4; TRBD2 agrees at 9 bases. This CDR3 region has 13 residues. Trimming removed 1 base from V and 8 bases from J; junction bases left unmatched: 0. For the CDR3, the DNA is TGTGCCAGCAGTTTAGGCGGGAGGGACATTCAGTACTTC. Translating it yields CASSLGGRDIQYF.

This rearrangement joins TRBV2 to TRBJ2-1; 9 bases match TRBD1. V lost 4 bases, J lost 1 base, and 5 bases stayed unmatched. Germline V gene data show CDR1 as SNHLY and CDR2 as FYNNEI. The CDR3 extends over 16 amino acids. Here the CDR3 reads CASSAQTGGSYNEQFF. CDR3 coding DNA: TGTGCCAGCAGTGCACAGACAGGGGGATCCTACAATGAGCAGTTCTTC.

The CDR3 region has the DNA TGTGCCAGCAGCCAAGTACAGGGAAAGGCAACTAATGAAAAACTGTTTTTT. Residues: CASSQVQGKATNEKLFF. The chain joins TRBV3-1 (or the pseudogene TRBV3-2) to TRBJ1-4, with D possibly TRBD1 on 6 matching bases. The CDR3 contains 17 residues. With 1 base removed from V and 0 bases from J, the gap between germline ends came to 12 bases. The germline V gene encodes CDR1 LGHDT and CDR2 YNNKEL (reference sequence).

This chain uses TRBV5-4 with TRBJ2-5; D perhaps matches TRBD1 (5 bases). The germline CDR1 and CDR2 sequences are SGHNT and YYREEE (reference sequence). With 4 bases removed from V and 6 bases from J, the gap between germline ends came to 13 bases. The CDR3 totals 13 residues. The CDR3 protein is CASSLPGLKTQYF. Here the CDR3 DNA reads TGTGCCAGCAGCCTTCCAGGGTTGAAGACCCAGTACTTC.

This clone occurred once. The V call is TRBV5-1, the J call TRBJ2-1, with 9 bases lining up with TRBD2. Unmatched junction bases numbered 8, after V lost 5 bases and J lost 8 bases. Germline CDR1 and CDR2: SGHRS and YFSETQ. The CDR3 totals 14 residues. CDR3 nucleotides: TGCGCCAGCAGATATAGCGGGAGTGGGGATGAGCAGTTCTTC. Translation gives CASRYSGSGDEQFF.

V and J are TRBV5-1 and TRBJ2-7, with TRBD1 as a possible D gene (5 bases). CDR1 is SGHRS, CDR2 YFSETQ, per germline. This CDR3 has 14 residues. Trimming took off 0 bases at V and 5 bases at J, with 12 bases between the two ends. CDR3 loop: CASSLAQGWDEQYF. CDR3 nucleotide sequence: TGCGCCAGCAGCTTGGCCCAGGGCTGGGACGAGCAGTACTTC.

The chain links TRBV20-1 to TRBJ1-2; tentative D call: TRBD1 (5 bases). The CDR3 is 13 amino acids. V was shortened by 3 bases and J by 8 bases, with 16 bases between the two germline ends. The germline CDR1 and CDR2 sequences are DFQATT and SNEGSKA (reference sequence). The CDR3 DNA follows: TGCAGTGCTAGTGTTATAGGGGCTTGGGGCTACACCTTC. Amino acid sequence: CSASVIGAWGYTF.